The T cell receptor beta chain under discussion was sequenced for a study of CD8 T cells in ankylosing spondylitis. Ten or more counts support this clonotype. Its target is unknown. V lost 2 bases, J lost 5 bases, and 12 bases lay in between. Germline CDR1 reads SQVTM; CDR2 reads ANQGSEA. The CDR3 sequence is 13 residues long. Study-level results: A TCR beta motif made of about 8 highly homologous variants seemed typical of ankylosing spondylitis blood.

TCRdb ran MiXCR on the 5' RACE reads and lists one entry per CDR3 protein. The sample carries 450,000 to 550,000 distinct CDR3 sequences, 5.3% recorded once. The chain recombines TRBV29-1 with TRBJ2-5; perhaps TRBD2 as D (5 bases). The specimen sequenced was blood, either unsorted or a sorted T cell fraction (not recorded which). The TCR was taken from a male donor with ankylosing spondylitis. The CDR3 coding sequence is TGCAGCGTTGAAACAATACTAGTTGAGACCCAGTACTTC. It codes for CSVETILVETQYF. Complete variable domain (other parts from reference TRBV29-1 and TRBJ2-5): SAVISQKPSRDICQRGTSLTIQCQVDSQVTMMFWYRQQPGQSLTLIATANQGSEATYESGFVIDKFPISRPNLTFSTLTVSNMSPEDSSIYLCSVETILVETQYFGPGTRLLVL.